Below are 2 T cell receptor beta chains sequenced from a single sample in a study of T cell responses to AZD1222 COVID-19 vaccine. Clones were sequenced by immunoSEQ multiplex PCR, and TCRdb holds only the in-frame ones, with some missing. The table records fewer than 120,000 clones, about four fifths of them present only once. This material consisted of peripheral blood, taken on day 0 of AZD1222 vaccination. All receptors derive from an adult in good health.

The chain uses TRBV28 and TRBJ2-7; tentative D call: TRBD1 (5 bases). The CDR3 loop spans 15 amino acids. V was cut by 3 bases and J by 0 bases, with 12 bases left in between. Looked up from germline, CDR1 is MDHEN and CDR2 is SYDVKM. The CDR3 DNA sequence: TGTGCCAGCAGTTTGCAGGGCCGTAGCTCCTACGAGCAGTACTTC. This codes for CASSLQGRSSYEQYF.

The chain is built from TRBV7-2 and TRBJ1-4; possible D gene TRBD1, 5 bases. The CDR3 runs 15 residues. Germline V gene sequence: CDR1 SGHTA, CDR2 FQGNSA. V was pared by 5 bases and J by 8 bases, with 18 bases between. CDR3 nucleotides: TGTGCCAGCAGCGTCGGGACTCCGGGGGACGAAAAACTGTTTTTT. Its protein is CASSVGTPGDEKLFF. The full variable domain, rest sourced from reference TRBV7-2 and TRBJ1-4, is GAGVSQSPSNKVTEKGKDVELRCDPISGHTALYWYRQSLGQGLEFLIYFQGNSAPDKSGLPSDRFSAERTGGSVSTLTIQRTQQEDSAVYLCASSVGTPGDEKLFFGSGTQLSVL.